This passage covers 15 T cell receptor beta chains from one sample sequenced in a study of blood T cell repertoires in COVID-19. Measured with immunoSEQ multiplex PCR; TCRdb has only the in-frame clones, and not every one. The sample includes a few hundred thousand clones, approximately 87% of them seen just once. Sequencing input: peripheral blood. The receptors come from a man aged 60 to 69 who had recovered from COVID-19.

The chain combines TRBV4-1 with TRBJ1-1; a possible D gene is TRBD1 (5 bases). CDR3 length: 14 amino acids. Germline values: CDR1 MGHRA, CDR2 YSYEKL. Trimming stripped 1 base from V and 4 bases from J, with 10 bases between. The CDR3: CASSQAPRGTEAFF. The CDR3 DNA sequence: TGCGCCAGCAGCCAAGCTCCAAGGGGCACTGAAGCTTTCTTT.

CDR3 in amino acids: CASSWTSGGSVETQYF. The CDR3 DNA reads as TGTGCCAGCAGTTGGACTAGCGGGGGGTCGGTTGAGACCCAGTACTTC. The rearrangement joins TRBV6-6 to TRBJ2-5, with TRBD2 identical over 14 bases. V gave up 4 bases and J gave up 5 bases; unmatched junction bases: 6. Germline CDR1 MNHNY, CDR2 SVGAGI (reference sequence). The CDR3 has 16 residues.

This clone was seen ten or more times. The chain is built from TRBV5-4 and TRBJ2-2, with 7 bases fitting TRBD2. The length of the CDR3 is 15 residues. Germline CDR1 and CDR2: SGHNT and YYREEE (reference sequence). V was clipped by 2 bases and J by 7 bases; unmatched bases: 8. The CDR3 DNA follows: TGTGCCAGCAGCTTATTCGGGGGGTTAGGCGGGGAGCTGTTTTTT. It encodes CASSLFGGLGGELFF.

The CDR3 loop reads CASSQDISGSSQETQYF. As DNA, the CDR3 is TGCGCCAGCAGCCAAGATATTAGCGGGAGTTCCCAAGAGACCCAGTACTTC. The chain employs TRBV4-1 and TRBJ2-5; TRBD2 aligns across 9 bases. The germline gives CDR1 MGHRA, CDR2 YSYEKL. With 0 bases clipped from V and 1 base from J, the junction kept 6 bases outside the gene matches. The CDR3 has 17 residues.

The CDR3: CASSSEGSAANYGYTF. The DNA for the CDR3 is TGCGCCAGCAGCTCGGAGGGATCTGCCGCGAACTATGGCTACACCTTC. The chain has TRBV5-1 and TRBJ1-2; D not resolved. With 3 bases removed from V and 2 bases from J, the gap between germline ends came to 17 bases. Germline CDR1 is SGHRS and CDR2 is YFSETQ. This CDR3 comprises 16 residues.

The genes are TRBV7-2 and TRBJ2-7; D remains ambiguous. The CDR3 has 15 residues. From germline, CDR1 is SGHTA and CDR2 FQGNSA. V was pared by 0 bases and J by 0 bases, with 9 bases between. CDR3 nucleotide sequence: TGTGCCAGCAGCTTAGCCGCGCTGAGCTCCTACGAGCAGTACTTC. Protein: CASSLAALSSYEQYF.

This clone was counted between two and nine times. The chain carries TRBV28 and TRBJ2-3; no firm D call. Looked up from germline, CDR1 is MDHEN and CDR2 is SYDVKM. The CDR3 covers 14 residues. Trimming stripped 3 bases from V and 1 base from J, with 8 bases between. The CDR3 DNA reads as TGTGCCAGCAGTTTCCGGCAGGGCACAGATACGCAGTATTTT. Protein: CASSFRQGTDTQYF.

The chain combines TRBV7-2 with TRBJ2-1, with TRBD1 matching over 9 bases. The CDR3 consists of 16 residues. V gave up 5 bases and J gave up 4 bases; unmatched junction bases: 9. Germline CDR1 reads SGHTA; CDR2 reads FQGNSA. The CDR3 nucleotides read TGTGCCAGCAGCGAGACCGGGACAGGGATTTACAATGAGCAGTTCTTC. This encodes CASSETGTGIYNEQFF. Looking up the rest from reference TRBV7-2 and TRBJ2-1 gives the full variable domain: GAGVSQSPSNKVTEKGKDVELRCDPISGHTALYWYRQSLGQGLEFLIYFQGNSAPDKSGLPSDRFSAERTGGSVSTLTIQRTQQEDSAVYLCASSETGTGIYNEQFFGPGTRLTVL.

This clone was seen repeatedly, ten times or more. The CDR3 nucleotides are TGTGCCAGCAGCCTGACAGGAGCAAGGTCCTACAATGAGCAGTTCTTC. It is translated as CASSLTGARSYNEQFF. The chain has TRBV3-1 (or the pseudogene TRBV3-2) and TRBJ2-1, with D perhaps matching TRBD1 (6 bases). The germline V gene has CDR1 LGHDT and CDR2 YNNKEL (reference sequence). V was shortened by 4 bases and J by 1 base, with 14 bases between the two germline ends. This CDR3 comprises 16 residues.

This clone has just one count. This chain's CDR3 is CASSVGGLGFQETQYF. The CDR3 DNA sequence: TGTGCCAGCAGCGTAGGAGGGCTTGGGTTCCAAGAGACCCAGTACTTC. The genes are TRBV9 and TRBJ2-5; D is perhaps TRBD2 (5 bases). Trimming pared 0 bases from V and 1 base from J, leaving 13 bases between. The V gene's germline CDR1 is SGDLS and CDR2 YYNGEE. This CDR3 is 16 amino acids long.

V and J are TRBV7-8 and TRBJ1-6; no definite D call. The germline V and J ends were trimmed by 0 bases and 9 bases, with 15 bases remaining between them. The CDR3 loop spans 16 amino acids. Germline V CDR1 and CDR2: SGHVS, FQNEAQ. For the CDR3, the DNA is TGTGCCAGCAGCTTAGCGCCAGGCGACCTCGGTTCACCCCTCCACTTT. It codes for CASSLAPGDLGSPLHF.

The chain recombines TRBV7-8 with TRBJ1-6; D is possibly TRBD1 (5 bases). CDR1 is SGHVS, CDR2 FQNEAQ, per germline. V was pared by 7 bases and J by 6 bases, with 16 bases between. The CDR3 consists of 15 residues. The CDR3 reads CASTRLGAVNSPLHF. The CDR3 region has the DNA TGTGCCAGCACTAGGCTTGGGGCGGTTAATTCACCCCTCCACTTT.

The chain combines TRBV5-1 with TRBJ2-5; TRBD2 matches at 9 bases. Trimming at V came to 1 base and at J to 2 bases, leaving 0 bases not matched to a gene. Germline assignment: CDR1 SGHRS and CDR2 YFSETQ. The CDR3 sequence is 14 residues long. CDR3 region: CASSLTSGQETQYF. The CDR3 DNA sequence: TGCGCCAGCAGCTTGACTAGCGGGCAAGAGACCCAGTACTTC. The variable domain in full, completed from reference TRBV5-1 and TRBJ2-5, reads KAGVTQTPRYLIKTRGQQVTLSCSPISGHRSVSWYQQTPGQGLQFLFEYFSETQRNKGNFPGRFSGRQFSNSRSEMNVSTLELGDSALYLCASSLTSGQETQYFGPGTRLLVL.

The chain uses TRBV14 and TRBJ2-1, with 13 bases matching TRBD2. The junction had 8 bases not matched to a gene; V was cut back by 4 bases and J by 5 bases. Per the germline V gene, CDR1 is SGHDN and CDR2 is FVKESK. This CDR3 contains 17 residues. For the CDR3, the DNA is TGTGCCAGCAGCCGAATTGTGGGACTAGCGGGAAACAATGAGCAGTTCTTC. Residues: CASSRIVGLAGNNEQFF. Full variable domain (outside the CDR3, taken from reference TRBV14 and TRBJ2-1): EAGVTQFPSHSVIEKGQTVTLRCDPISGHDNLYWYRRVMGKEIKFLLHFVKESKQDESGMPNNRFLAERTGGTYSTLKVQPAELEDSGVYFCASSRIVGLAGNNEQFFGPGTRLTVL.

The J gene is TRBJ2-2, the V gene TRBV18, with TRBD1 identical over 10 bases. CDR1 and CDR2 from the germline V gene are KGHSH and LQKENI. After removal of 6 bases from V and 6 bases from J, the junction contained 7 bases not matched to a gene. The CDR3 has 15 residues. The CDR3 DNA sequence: TGTGCCAGCTCGGAGACAGGGGGCGTCTCCGGGGAGCTGTTTTTT. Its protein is CASSETGGVSGELFF.